This T cell receptor (beta chain) emerged from a study of radiation and T cells in renal cell carcinoma. The repertoire was sequenced with immunoSEQ multiplex PCR; TCRdb's copy has only in-frame clones and lacks some. The sample lists 150,000 to 200,000 clones, 88% occurring once. Sample time point: blood 4 weeks post-SBRT, at nephrectomy. Treatment noted: 15 Gy SBRT to primary tumor, nephrectomy 4 weeks later. After SBRT, blood was collected at 2 and 4 weeks, plus baseline. Germline V gene data show CDR1 as SGHVS and CDR2 as FQNEAQ. The V end was cut by 5 bases, the J end by 4 bases, with 9 bases between. The CDR3 covers 12 residues.

V usage is TRBV7-8 and J usage is TRBJ2-7; the D gene is possibly TRBD1 (6 bases). This receptor was identified in a woman aged 45-65 years with renal cell carcinoma. Sequencing was performed on blood, taken from a patient whose treatment included radiotherapy and nephrectomy. CDR3: CASSIGQYEQYF. The CDR3 DNA follows: TGTGCCAGCAGCATAGGACAGTACGAGCAGTACTTC.